One and the same sample provided the 27 T cell receptor beta chains below, sequenced in a study of blood T cell repertoires in COVID-19. Profiled with immunoSEQ multiplex PCR; TCRdb holds only in-frame clones, not every one. The sample lists approximately 340,000 clones; 90% to 95% were seen once. What was sequenced was PBMCs or T cells enriched from blood (not recorded which). These receptors all come from a woman aged 40 to 55 who had been exposed to COVID-19.

The J gene is TRBJ2-3, the V gene TRBV7-9; 9 nucleotides line up with TRBD1. This CDR3 comprises 15 residues. V shed 4 bases and J 2 bases; nucleotides not matched to a gene: 4. The germline gives CDR1 SEHNR, CDR2 FQNEAQ (reference sequence). The CDR3 DNA reads as TGTGCCAGCAGCTCCGGGACAGGGAACACAGATACGCAGTATTTT. Translating gives CASSSGTGNTDTQYF.

This sequence joins TRBV19 and TRBJ1-6, with 7 bases that match TRBD1. This CDR3 has 15 amino acids. V lost 7 bases and J lost 4; bases outside the gene matches: 7. Germline V gene sequence: CDR1 LNHDA, CDR2 SQIVND (reference sequence). The CDR3 is CASNLDRSYNSPLHF. For the CDR3, the DNA is TGTGCCAGTAACTTGGACAGGAGTTATAATTCACCCCTCCACTTT.

V is TRBV24-1 and J is TRBJ1-2, with D tentatively TRBD1 (6 bases). Germline V CDR1 and CDR2: KGHDR, SFDVKD. V lost 8 bases and J lost 2, with 11 bases in between. The CDR3 spans 13 residues. The CDR3 here is CATKKGENYGYTF. In DNA, the CDR3 is TGTGCCACCAAGAAGGGGGAGAACTATGGCTACACCTTC.

The chain couples TRBV9 to TRBJ2-1; D gene unclear. The germline V and J ends were trimmed by 0 bases and 2 bases, with 6 bases remaining between them. The CDR3 contains 14 residues. Germline assignment: CDR1 SGDLS and CDR2 YYNGEE. The CDR3 nucleotides read TGTGCCAGCAGCGTAGTGGCTGCCTACAATGAGCAGTTCTTC. As protein: CASSVVAAYNEQFF.

This clone has a handful of counts. This chain uses TRBV19 with TRBJ1-1; D might be TRBD1 (6 bases). The CDR3 contains 14 residues. V gave up 6 bases and J gave up 1 base, with 12 bases separating them. CDR1 is LNHDA and CDR2 is SQIVND in the germline V gene (reference sequence). The chain's CDR3 is CASSLRGGNTEAFF. The CDR3 bases are TGTGCCAGTAGCCTCAGGGGTGGGAACACTGAAGCTTTCTTT.

This chain uses TRBV11-2 with TRBJ1-2; D gene uncertain. Germline V lookup: CDR1 SGHAT, CDR2 FQNNGV. The CDR3 is 14 residues long. Trimming removed 5 bases from V and 4 bases from J, with 14 bases in between. For the CDR3, the DNA is TGTGCCAGCAGCCCCCCCGGGGTTGGCTATGGCTACACCTTC. It specifies CASSPPGVGYGYTF.

The chain carries TRBV15 and TRBJ2-2, with 8 bases lining up with TRBD1. The CDR3 extends over 18 amino acids. Trimming cost V 0 bases and J 4 bases; bases outside gene matches: 10. Germline V gives CDR1 LNHNV, CDR2 YYDKDF (reference sequence). The CDR3 sequence: CATSRDWTGQSRTGELFF. The CDR3 nucleotides read TGTGCCACCAGCAGAGATTGGACAGGGCAGAGCCGCACCGGGGAGCTGTTTTTT.

The chain has TRBV18 and TRBJ1-5; the match to TRBD1 covers 7 bases. This CDR3 region has 14 residues. Germline V gene sequence: CDR1 KGHSH, CDR2 LQKENI. The trim removed 5 bases at V and 2 bases at J, leaving 3 bases unmatched. CDR3: CASSKTGGNQPQHF. CDR3 bases: TGTGCCAGCTCAAAAACAGGGGGCAATCAGCCCCAGCATTTT.

The chain links TRBV5-1 to TRBJ2-1; 11 bases match TRBD2. Trimming took 3 bases from V and 3 from J; bases not matched to a gene: 2. The CDR3 consists of 15 residues. Germline V gives CDR1 SGHRS, CDR2 YFSETQ. The CDR3 nucleotides read TGCGCCAGCAGCTCGGGACTAGCGGACTACAATGAGCAGTTCTTC. This codes for CASSSGLADYNEQFF.

The rearrangement joins TRBV4-3 to TRBJ2-2, with TRBD2 identical over 7 bases. Germline V gene data show CDR1 as LGHNA and CDR2 as YSLEER. J lost 6 bases, V lost 1 base, and 5 bases had no gene match. The CDR3 is made up of 15 amino acids. CDR3 coding DNA: TGCGCCAGCAGCCAAGCAGGTGGGGGGGCCGGGGAGCTGTTTTTT. Its translation: CASSQAGGGAGELFF.

This chain uses TRBV25-1 with TRBJ1-5; 11 positions agree with TRBD1. Trimming at V came to 3 bases and at J to 6 bases, leaving 13 bases not matched to a gene. Germline CDR1 MGHDK, CDR2 SYGVNS. This CDR3 is 18 amino acids long. In DNA, the CDR3 is TGTGCCAGCAGTGACCGGACAGGGGGCGCAGGTGAAGGTCAGCCCCAGCATTTT. This translates into CASSDRTGGAGEGQPQHF.

Only one count was recorded for this clone. The chain combines TRBV19 with TRBJ1-5, with D tentatively TRBD1 (5 bases). The germline V gene encodes CDR1 LNHDA and CDR2 SQIVND (reference sequence). The CDR3 extends over 14 amino acids. The V end was cut by 7 bases, the J end by 6 bases, with 16 bases between. The CDR3 DNA follows: TGTGCCAGTACCCCCCCGCGGGGACGTCAGCCCCAGCATTTT. It specifies CASTPPRGRQPQHF.

The V gene is TRBV9, the J gene TRBJ1-2, with 7 nucleotides matching TRBD1. The CDR3 length is 14 residues. Germline trimming cut 3 bases from V and 4 bases from J; bases unmatched to any gene: 6. Looked up from germline, CDR1 is SGDLS and CDR2 is YYNGEE. As DNA, the CDR3 is TGTGCCAGCAGCGGCAACAGGGGACCCTATGGCTACACCTTC. As protein: CASSGNRGPYGYTF. Based on the CDR3 plus reference TRBV9 and TRBJ1-2, the full variable domain is DSGVTQTPKHLITATGQRVTLRCSPRSGDLSVYWYQQSLDQGLQFLIQYYNGEERAKGNILERFSAQQFPDLHSELNLSSLELGDSALYFCASSGNRGPYGYTFGSGTRLTVV.

The chain joins TRBV9 to TRBJ1-1; 7 nucleotides align to TRBD1. Per the germline V gene, CDR1 is SGDLS and CDR2 is YYNGEE. Trimming at V came to 4 bases and at J to 0 bases, leaving 9 bases not matched to a gene. The CDR3 covers 16 residues. CDR3 sequence reads: CASSSTGDRMNTEAFF. Here the CDR3 DNA reads TGTGCCAGCAGCTCCACAGGGGACCGGATGAACACTGAAGCTTTCTTT. The full variable domain, its missing parts supplied by reference TRBV9 and TRBJ1-1, is DSGVTQTPKHLITATGQRVTLRCSPRSGDLSVYWYQQSLDQGLQFLIQYYNGEERAKGNILERFSAQQFPDLHSELNLSSLELGDSALYFCASSSTGDRMNTEAFFGQGTRLTVV.

The V gene is TRBV15, the J gene TRBJ1-5, with 8 bases aligning to TRBD1. V lost 1 base and J lost 1; bases outside the gene matches: 3. The length of the CDR3 is 16 residues. Germline V gene sequence: CDR1 LNHNV, CDR2 YYDKDF (reference sequence). The CDR3 loop reads CATSRADRGSNQPQHF. CDR3 sequence (DNA): TGTGCCACCAGCAGAGCTGACAGGGGAAGCAATCAGCCCCAGCATTTT.

The chain couples TRBV29-1 to TRBJ2-1; TRBD2 aligns across 10 bases. The CDR3 spans 16 residues. V dropped 6 bases and J dropped 0; count of bases not matched to a gene: 8. Per germline, CDR1 SQVTM and CDR2 ANQGSEA. The CDR3 loop is CSVKAGGPGSYNEQFF. For the CDR3, the DNA is TGCAGCGTGAAAGCGGGAGGGCCGGGCTCCTACAATGAGCAGTTCTTC.

The chain joins TRBV6-5 to TRBJ2-1; perhaps TRBD2 as D (6 bases). In germline, CDR1 is MNHEY, CDR2 SVGAGI. The V end lost 7 bases, the J end lost 9 bases, and 13 bases lay between the germline ends. The CDR3 contains 12 residues. CDR3 nucleotides: TGTGCCAGCAAGGCGGGATGGGGTGAGCAGTTCTTC. The encoded protein is CASKAGWGEQFF.

This rearrangement joins TRBV7-9 to TRBJ2-2; possibly TRBD1 for D (6 bases). The germline V gene has CDR1 SEHNR and CDR2 FQNEAQ (reference sequence). The CDR3 runs 18 residues. Trimming took 6 bases from V and 1 from J, leaving 21 bases between them. The CDR3 spells CASSPQGLQGENTGELFF. The CDR3 DNA is TGTGCCAGCAGTCCCCAGGGCTTACAGGGAGAGAACACCGGGGAGCTGTTTTTT.

V is TRBV27 and J is TRBJ2-5; D may be TRBD1 (6 bases). This CDR3 is built from 15 residues. V was cut by 5 bases and J by 7 bases, with 20 bases left in between. Germline CDR1 MNHEY, CDR2 SMNVEV (reference sequence). The CDR3 DNA is TGTGCCAGCAGTCCTACCCCGGCGCTGGGGGCGACCCAGTACTTC. It is translated as CASSPTPALGATQYF.

This chain links TRBV19 with TRBJ1-2, with D possibly matching TRBD1 (5 bases). The CDR3 contains 13 residues. The V end lost 7 bases, the J end lost 4 bases, and 13 bases lay between the germline ends. From germline, CDR1 is LNHDA and CDR2 SQIVND (reference sequence). In nucleotides, the CDR3 is TGTGCCAGTACCCAGACAGCTTCCTATGGCTACACCTTC. This codes for CASTQTASYGYTF.

The rearrangement links TRBV5-1 to TRBJ2-5; 7 nucleotides agree with TRBD2. This CDR3 region has 17 residues. Germline V lookup: CDR1 SGHRS, CDR2 YFSETQ. The trim removed 0 bases at V and 2 bases at J, leaving 10 bases unmatched. The CDR3 loop reads CASSLALGSGRQETQYF. Here the CDR3 DNA reads TGCGCCAGCAGCTTGGCTCTTGGTAGCGGGCGGCAAGAGACCCAGTACTTC. The full variable domain, rest sourced from reference TRBV5-1 and TRBJ2-5, is KAGVTQTPRYLIKTRGQQVTLSCSPISGHRSVSWYQQTPGQGLQFLFEYFSETQRNKGNFPGRFSGRQFSNSRSEMNVSTLELGDSALYLCASSLALGSGRQETQYFGPGTRLLVL.

The J gene is TRBJ1-3, the V gene TRBV6-5, with TRBD1 identical over 12 bases. The CDR3 has 15 amino acids. CDR1 is MNHEY and CDR2 is SVGAGI in the germline V gene. Trimming took 5 bases from V and 2 from J; bases not matched to a gene: 1. The CDR3 loop is CASSRDRGPGNTIYF. For the CDR3, the DNA is TGTGCCAGCAGTCGGGACAGGGGGCCTGGAAACACCATATATTTT.

V usage is TRBV7-9 and J usage is TRBJ2-6, with D perhaps TRBD2 (6 bases). V was pared by 7 bases and J by 0 bases, with 16 bases between. CDR3 length: 17 amino acids. Looked up from germline, CDR1 is SEHNR and CDR2 is FQNEAQ (reference sequence). This CDR3 reads CASILTGVGSGANVLTF. The CDR3 DNA sequence: TGTGCCAGCATTTTGACGGGAGTGGGCTCTGGGGCCAACGTCCTGACTTTC.

This chain links TRBV30 with TRBJ1-5, with D possibly being TRBD1 (6 bases). Germline V CDR1 and CDR2: GTSNPN, SVGIG (reference sequence). Trimming left V 2 bases short and J 0 bases short, with 14 bases between. This CDR3 is 16 amino acids long. The CDR3 nucleotides read TGTGCCTGGAGTACCGGGACATCGAATAGCAATCAGCCCCAGCATTTT. It encodes CAWSTGTSNSNQPQHF.

The V call is TRBV27, the J call TRBJ2-7, with D possibly matching TRBD2 (6 bases). The V gene's germline CDR1 is MNHEY and CDR2 SMNVEV (reference sequence). CDR3 length: 14 residues. The ends were cut back, 0 bases at V and 5 bases at J, with 11 bases in the middle. CDR3 DNA sequence: TGTGCCAGCAGTTTATCCCCTGGGGGGAACGAGCAGTACTTC. Encoded protein: CASSLSPGGNEQYF.

This chain connects TRBV27 to TRBJ2-1; D is possibly TRBD2 (7 bases). Trimming shortened V by 7 bases and J by 5 bases, and 21 bases separated the two germline ends. The CDR3 totals 16 residues. Germline V gene lookup returns CDR1 MNHEY and CDR2 SMNVEV (reference sequence). CDR3 in DNA: TGTGCCAGCACCCGAGGGGGGCTAGCGGATAACAATGAGCAGTTCTTC. This translates into CASTRGGLADNNEQFF.

The chain is built from TRBV20-1 and TRBJ2-7; the D gene is possibly TRBD2 (5 bases). Trimming stripped 6 bases from V and 2 bases from J, with 5 bases between. Per the germline V gene, CDR1 is DFQATT and CDR2 is SNEGSKA (reference sequence). The CDR3 has 10 amino acids. CDR3 residues: CSAGTYEQYF. CDR3 sequence (DNA): TGCAGTGCCGGGACCTACGAGCAGTACTTC.